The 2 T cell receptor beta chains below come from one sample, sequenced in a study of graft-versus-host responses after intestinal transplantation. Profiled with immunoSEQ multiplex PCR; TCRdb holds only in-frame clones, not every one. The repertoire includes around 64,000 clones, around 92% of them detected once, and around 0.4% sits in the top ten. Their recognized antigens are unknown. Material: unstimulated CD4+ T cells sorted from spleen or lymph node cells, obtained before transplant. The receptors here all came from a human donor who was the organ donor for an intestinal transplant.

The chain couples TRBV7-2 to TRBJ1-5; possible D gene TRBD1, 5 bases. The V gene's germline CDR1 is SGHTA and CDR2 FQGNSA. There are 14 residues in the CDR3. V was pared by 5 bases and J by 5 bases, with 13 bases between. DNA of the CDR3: TGTGCCAGCAGCCCACGGGGGGTTGATCAGCCCCAGCATTTT. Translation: CASSPRGVDQPQHF.

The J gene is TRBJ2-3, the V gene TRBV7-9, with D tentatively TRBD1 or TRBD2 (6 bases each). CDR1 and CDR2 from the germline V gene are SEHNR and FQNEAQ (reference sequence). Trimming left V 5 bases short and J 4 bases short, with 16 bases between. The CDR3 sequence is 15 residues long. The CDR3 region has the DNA TGTGCCAGCAGCCCCCGTCAAGGGGGGCCAGATACGCAGTATTTT. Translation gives CASSPRQGGPDTQYF.